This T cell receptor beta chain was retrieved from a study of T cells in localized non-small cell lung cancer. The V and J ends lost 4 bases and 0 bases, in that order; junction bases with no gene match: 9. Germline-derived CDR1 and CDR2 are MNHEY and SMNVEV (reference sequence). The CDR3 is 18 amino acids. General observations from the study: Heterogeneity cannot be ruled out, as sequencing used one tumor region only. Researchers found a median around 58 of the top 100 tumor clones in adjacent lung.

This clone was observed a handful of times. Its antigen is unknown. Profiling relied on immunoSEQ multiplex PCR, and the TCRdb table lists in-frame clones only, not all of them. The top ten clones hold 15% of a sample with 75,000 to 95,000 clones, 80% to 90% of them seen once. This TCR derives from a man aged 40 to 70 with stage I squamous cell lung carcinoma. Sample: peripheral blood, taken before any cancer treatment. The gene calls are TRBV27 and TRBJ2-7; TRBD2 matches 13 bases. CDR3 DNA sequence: TGTGCCAGCAGTTCGACTAGCGGGGGGACATACCGCTCCTACGAGCAGTACTTC. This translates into CASSSTSGGTYRSYEQYF.